The entry that follows covers one T cell receptor beta chain sequence. This sample was taken from a study of blood T cell repertoires in COVID-19. Study background: Acute-phase and convalescent COVID-19 samples originated in the United States, Italy and Spain. T cells, B-cell-depleted T cells, or PBMCs provided the cDNA or gDNA that served as material.

Study processing details: Estimation of nucleated cell counts relied on the amplification of reference gene primers. Some clones are missing from TCRdb's copy, which holds only in-frame ones; the method was immunoSEQ multiplex PCR. That table is the source of V, J and clone size, and D and trimming were worked out from the DNA. The sample lists approximately 140,000 clones, about 80% occurring once. The CDR3 totals 19 residues. Trimming shortened V by 5 bases and J by 0 bases, and 25 bases separated the two germline ends. In germline, CDR1 is PRHDT, CDR2 FYEKMQ (reference sequence). Sequencing input: peripheral blood. The chain joins TRBV13 to TRBJ2-5, with a possible D match to TRBD2 (7 bases). The sequence was collected from a man between 50 and 59 years old with acute or convalescent COVID-19. The CDR3 nucleotides read TGTGCCAGCAGCCCCGACAGGTTGGACGGGGGGACTTACCAAGAGACCCAGTACTTC. Its protein is CASSPDRLDGGTYQETQYF.